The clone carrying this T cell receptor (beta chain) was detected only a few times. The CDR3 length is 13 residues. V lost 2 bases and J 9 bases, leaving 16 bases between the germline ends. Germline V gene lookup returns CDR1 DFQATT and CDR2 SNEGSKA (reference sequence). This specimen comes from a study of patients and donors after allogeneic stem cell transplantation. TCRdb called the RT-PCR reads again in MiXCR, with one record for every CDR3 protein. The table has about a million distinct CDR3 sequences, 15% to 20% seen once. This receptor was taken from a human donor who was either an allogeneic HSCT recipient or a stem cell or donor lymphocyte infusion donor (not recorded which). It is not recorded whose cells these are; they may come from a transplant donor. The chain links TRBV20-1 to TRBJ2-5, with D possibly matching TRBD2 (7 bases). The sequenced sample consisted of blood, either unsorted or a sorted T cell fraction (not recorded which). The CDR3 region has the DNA TGCAGTGCTAGAAGAGGGGGGGCGCTGGCCCAGTACTTC. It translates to CSARRGGALAQYF.